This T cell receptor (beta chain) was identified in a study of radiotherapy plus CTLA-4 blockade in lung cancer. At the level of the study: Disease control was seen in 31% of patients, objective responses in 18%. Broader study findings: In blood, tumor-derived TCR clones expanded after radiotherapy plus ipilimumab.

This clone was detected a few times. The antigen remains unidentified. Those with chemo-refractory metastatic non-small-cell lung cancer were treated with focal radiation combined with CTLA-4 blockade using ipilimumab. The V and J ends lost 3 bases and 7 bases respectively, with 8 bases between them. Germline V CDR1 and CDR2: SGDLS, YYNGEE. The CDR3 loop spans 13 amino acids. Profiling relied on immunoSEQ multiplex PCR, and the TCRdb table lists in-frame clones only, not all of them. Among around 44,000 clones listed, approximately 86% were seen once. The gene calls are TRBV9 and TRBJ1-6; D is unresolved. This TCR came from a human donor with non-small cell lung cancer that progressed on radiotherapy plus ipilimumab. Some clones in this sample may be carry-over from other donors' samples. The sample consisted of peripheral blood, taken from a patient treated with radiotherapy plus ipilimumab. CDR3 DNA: TGTGCCAGCAGCGCAATGAGGAATTCACCCCTCCACTTT. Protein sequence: CASSAMRNSPLHF.